Listed here are 30 T cell receptor beta chains from one sample, sequenced in a study of early T cells in non-severe SARS-CoV-2 infection (dated by TCRdb to 2020 to 2022). Library preparation employed 5' RACE. The data were produced on a NextSeq 500. The public reads were run again by TCRdb, first through fastp at Q25 and then through MiXCR, and only productive beta chains were kept. Rows are unified per CDR3 protein, each entry keeping the most common DNA and genes. In all, the sample holds tens of thousands of distinct CDR3 sequences, and 5% to 6.5% of those were seen once. The ten biggest clones cover 4.5% to 6% of the sample. Sequencing input: whole blood. The source of these receptors is an adult who was a healthcare worker with PCR-confirmed SARS-CoV-2 infection or an uninfected control (not recorded which).

This clonotype was counted ten times or more. V usage is TRBV29-1 and J usage is TRBJ2-1, with TRBD2 matching 10 bases. The V gene's germline CDR1 is SQVTM and CDR2 ANQGSEA. V dropped 3 bases and J dropped 5; count of bases not matched to a gene: 4. This CDR3 has 14 amino acids. The CDR3 DNA is TGCAGCGTTGAGGGGACTAGCGCAAACAATGAGCAGTTCTTC. It codes for CSVEGTSANNEQFF.

This clonotype was detected ten times or more. The V call is TRBV9, the J call TRBJ2-2, with 7 bases matching TRBD1. The CDR3 totals 13 residues. The V gene end was trimmed by 7 bases and the J gene end by 7 bases; junction bases not matched to a gene: 7. Germline V gives CDR1 SGDLS, CDR2 YYNGEE. CDR3 amino acids: CASQDRVGGELFF. Here the CDR3 DNA reads TGTGCCAGCCAAGACAGGGTTGGCGGGGAGCTGTTTTTT.

This clonotype came up many times. Relative to the germline gene, one junction end is altered; a read error may explain this. The rearrangement uses TRBV7-2 and TRBJ2-1; D not certain. Per the germline V gene, CDR1 is SGHTA and CDR2 is FQGNSA. CDR3 length: 13 residues. This chain's CDR3 is CASSLVSYHEQFF. The CDR3 DNA reads TGTGCCAGCAGCTTAGTCAGCTACCATGAGCAGTTCTTC.

The chain recombines TRBV5-1 with TRBJ1-1, with 8 bases fitting TRBD1. In germline, CDR1 is SGHRS, CDR2 YFSETQ. J lost 5 bases, V lost 4 bases, and 7 bases had no gene match. The CDR3 sequence is 14 residues long. The CDR3 spells CASSMQGAATEAFF. In DNA form, the CDR3 reads TGCGCCAGCAGCATGCAGGGGGCGGCTACTGAAGCTTTCTTT.

This clonotype showed up many times. The chain carries TRBV30 and TRBJ2-7; D tentatively fits TRBD1 or TRBD2 (5 bases each). CDR1 and CDR2 from the germline V gene are GTSNPN and SVGIG (reference sequence). V was clipped by 3 bases and J by 2 bases, with 14 bases between them. The CDR3 is 14 residues long. CDR3 nucleotide sequence: TGTGCCTGGAGGGTGGGGGATTTTGCCTACGAGCAGTACTTC. Translation: CAWRVGDFAYEQYF. Full variable domain (missing parts from reference TRBV30 and TRBJ2-7): SQTIHQWPATLVQPVGSPLSLECTVEGTSNPNLYWYRQAAGRGLQLLFYSVGIGQISSEVPQNLSASRPQDRQFILSSKKLLLSDSGFYLCAWRVGDFAYEQYFGPGTRLTVT.

This clonotype was recorded many times. The chain uses TRBV5-4 and TRBJ1-1, with D unclear. Germline CDR1 is SGHNT and CDR2 is YYREEE (reference sequence). The CDR3 has 14 amino acids. V gave up 5 bases and J gave up 4 bases, with 15 bases separating them. In nucleotides, the CDR3 is TGTGCCAGCAGTTTGCCGGACCGGGCCACTGAAGCTTTCTTT. Its protein product is CASSLPDRATEAFF.

This clonotype was seen repeatedly, ten times or more. The chain combines TRBV6-1 with TRBJ2-1, with TRBD2 as a possible D gene (6 bases). The germline gives CDR1 MNHNS, CDR2 SASEGT. V was clipped by 7 bases and J by 4 bases, with 14 bases between them. This CDR3 is 14 amino acids long. The CDR3 DNA is TGTGCCAGCAAAGGCGGGGTCCGTTACAATGAGCAGTTCTTC. Translation: CASKGGVRYNEQFF.

This clonotype was counted ten times or more. The CDR3, as DNA: TGTGCCAGCAGTTACTCGACCGGCCCACCAAGGGGCGAGCAGTTCTTC. As protein: CASSYSTGPPRGEQFF. The chain recombines TRBV6-5 with TRBJ2-1; D might be TRBD1 (5 bases). CDR1 and CDR2 from the germline V gene are MNHEY and SVGAGI. The V end was cut by 0 bases, the J end by 10 bases, with 19 bases between. This CDR3 contains 16 residues.

This clonotype was seen repeatedly, ten times or more. The V gene is TRBV5-1, the J gene TRBJ2-7; TRBD1 agrees at 7 bases. CDR3 length equals 16 residues. Germline assignment: CDR1 SGHRS and CDR2 YFSETQ. V lost 4 bases, J lost 0 bases, and 10 bases stayed unmatched. The CDR3 sequence: CASSPGTAFTSYEQYF. DNA of the CDR3: TGCGCCAGCAGCCCCGGGACAGCCTTTACCTCCTACGAGCAGTACTTC.

This chain links TRBV24-1 with TRBJ2-1; 10 bases are shared with TRBD1. Unmatched junction bases numbered 6, after V lost 3 bases and J lost 5 bases. There are 16 residues in the CDR3. Germline CDR1 KGHDR, CDR2 SFDVKD. In DNA, the CDR3 is TGTGCCACCAGTGATGCCGGGACAGGGGCTAACAATGAGCAGTTCTTC. Translation: CATSDAGTGANNEQFF.

This clonotype was counted many times. The CDR3 sequence is CASSSPSGSSYNEQFF. CDR3 sequence (DNA): TGTGCCAGCAGTTCCCCTAGCGGGAGCTCCTACAATGAGCAGTTCTTC. This chain uses TRBV6-5 with TRBJ2-1, with 10 bases aligning to TRBD2. V lost 4 bases and J lost 0; bases outside the gene matches: 3. CDR1 and CDR2 (germline): MNHEY, SVGAGI. The length of the CDR3 is 16 residues.

This clonotype was counted many times. The rearrangement links TRBV13 to TRBJ2-1, with 9 bases lining up with TRBD2. The CDR3 length is 15 residues. The germline CDR1 and CDR2 sequences are PRHDT and FYEKMQ (reference sequence). The ends lost 1 base at V and 8 bases at J; junction bases unmatched: 6. CDR3 nucleotide sequence: TGTGCCAGCAGCTTAGAGGGACTAGCTCAGCATGAGCAGTTCTTC. It yields the protein CASSLEGLAQHEQFF.

Many counts were recorded for this clonotype. V usage is TRBV5-1 and J usage is TRBJ1-1; 7 nucleotides agree with TRBD1. CDR3 length: 17 amino acids. CDR1 and CDR2 (germline): SGHRS, YFSETQ. V shed 4 bases, J shed 5 bases, and the junction held 17 bases outside the gene matches. The CDR3 loop is CASSPRTGQLIPTEAFF. The CDR3 bases are TGCGCCAGCAGCCCTAGAACGGGACAGCTCATCCCAACTGAAGCTTTCTTT.

V usage is TRBV29-1 and J usage is TRBJ1-1; D is perhaps TRBD1 (5 bases). Germline V lookup: CDR1 SQVTM, CDR2 ANQGSEA. V lost 6 bases to trimming and J lost 0 bases, with 11 bases between them. The CDR3 is 13 amino acids. The CDR3 region has the DNA TGCAGCGTCCGCGACAGTCTGAACACTGAAGCTTTCTTT. Translation: CSVRDSLNTEAFF.

This clonotype was counted at least ten times. The CDR3, as DNA: TGTGCCAGTAGTCCCTGGGGGACCTACAATGAGCAGTTCTTC. Amino acid sequence: CASSPWGTYNEQFF. The rearrangement joins TRBV19 to TRBJ2-1, with D perhaps TRBD1 or TRBD2 (5 bases each). The CDR3 totals 14 residues. Trimming pared 5 bases from V and 2 bases from J, leaving 10 bases between. From germline, CDR1 is LNHDA and CDR2 SQIVND (reference sequence).

This clonotype has at least ten counts. J is TRBJ1-3 and V is TRBV7-9; D not resolved. The germline gives CDR1 SEHNR, CDR2 FQNEAQ (reference sequence). The CDR3 sequence is 14 residues long. Between the trimmed V and J ends, which lost 1 base and 8 bases, there was a span of 12 bases. Here the CDR3 reads CASSLGHPTDTIYF. The CDR3 DNA follows: TGTGCCAGCAGCTTAGGACATCCCACGGACACCATATATTTT.

This clonotype was counted ten times or more. The genes are TRBV20-1 and TRBJ1-2; 7 nucleotides agree with TRBD1. Germline CDR1 reads DFQATT; CDR2 reads SNEGSKA (reference sequence). Trimming removed 3 bases from V and 2 bases from J; junction bases left unmatched: 6. The CDR3 spans 14 residues. The CDR3 region has the DNA TGCAGTGCTAGGTTCCCAGGGGGGAACTATGGCTACACCTTC. This sequence encodes CSARFPGGNYGYTF.

This clonotype appeared many times. The J gene is TRBJ2-3, the V gene TRBV24-1, with TRBD1 matching over 10 bases. V was pared by 0 bases and J by 4 bases, with 3 bases of the junction left unmatched. The germline V gene has CDR1 KGHDR and CDR2 SFDVKD. CDR3 size: 16 residues. As DNA, the CDR3 is TGTGCCACCAGTGATTTGGGGACAGGGGTCTCAGATACGCAGTATTTT. Translating gives CATSDLGTGVSDTQYF.

This clonotype was counted ten times or more. The gene calls are TRBV3-1 and TRBJ2-7, with a possible D match to TRBD1 (6 bases). Germline V gives CDR1 LGHDT, CDR2 YNNKEL (reference sequence). There are 13 residues in the CDR3. Trimming removed 1 base at V and 6 bases at J, with 10 bases between. In nucleotides, the CDR3 is TGTGCCAGCAGCCAAGTTACAGGGAGCGAGCAGTACTTC. Protein: CASSQVTGSEQYF.

Only a few counts were recorded for this clonotype. The chain joins TRBV14 to TRBJ2-5; a weak D match, TRBD2 (5 bases). The V gene's germline CDR1 is SGHDN and CDR2 FVKESK. Between the trimmed V and J ends, which lost 1 base and 5 bases, there was a span of 11 bases. There are 14 residues in the CDR3. The CDR3 bases are TGTGCCAGCAGCCAAGTCTCCGGGGTTGAGACCCAGTACTTC. Protein product: CASSQVSGVETQYF.

The chain has TRBV29-1 and TRBJ2-7, with unresolved D. The CDR3 consists of 14 residues. The germline V gene encodes CDR1 SQVTM and CDR2 ANQGSEA. V lost 4 bases and J 2 bases, leaving 15 bases between the germline ends. CDR3 amino acids: CSVAVATSPYEQYF. The CDR3 region has the DNA TGCAGCGTTGCAGTGGCGACCTCTCCCTACGAGCAGTACTTC.

This clonotype has a count of ten or more. This chain connects TRBV12-3 or TRBV12-4 to TRBJ2-5; D uncertain. This CDR3 spans 11 amino acids. Trimming cost V 4 bases and J 5 bases, with 5 bases left between them. CDR3 region: CASSSRETQYF. CDR3 in DNA: TGTGCCAGCAGTTCCCGTGAGACCCAGTACTTC.

This clonotype was picked up many times. The chain employs TRBV6-5 and TRBJ1-2, with 8 bases aligning to TRBD1. The CDR3 is 14 residues long. With 6 bases clipped from V and 8 bases from J, the junction kept 11 bases outside the gene matches. Germline CDR1 reads MNHEY; CDR2 reads SVGAGI. The CDR3 spells CASRLLDRECGYTF. CDR3 DNA sequence: TGTGCCAGCAGACTATTGGACAGGGAATGCGGCTACACCTTC.

The sample holds many counts of this clonotype. V usage is TRBV7-9 and J usage is TRBJ2-7; D unresolved. CDR3 length: 14 amino acids. Trimming removed 1 base at V and 2 bases at J, with 9 bases between. The V gene's germline CDR1 is SEHNR and CDR2 FQNEAQ (reference sequence). CDR3 DNA: TGTGCCAGCAGCTTAGTCCCCCGGCCCTACGAGCAGTACTTC. Its protein product is CASSLVPRPYEQYF.

The sample holds a few counts of this clonotype. Possible read error: a much larger clone is one base away. V gene TRBV20-1 combines with J gene TRBJ2-7; 10 nucleotides match TRBD2. There are 14 residues in the CDR3. Per the germline V gene, CDR1 is DFQATT and CDR2 is SNEGSKA (reference sequence). This CDR3 reads CSARGTSGTYEQCF. CDR3 nucleotide sequence: TGCAGTGCTAGAGGGACTAGCGGAACCTACGAGCAGTGCTTC.

This clonotype was recorded many times. J is TRBJ2-5 and V is TRBV29-1; D possibly corresponds to TRBD2 (6 bases). In germline, CDR1 is SQVTM, CDR2 ANQGSEA. V was cut by 3 bases and J by 5 bases, with 13 bases left in between. This CDR3 spans 13 amino acids. The CDR3 nucleotides are TGCAGCGTTGATAGGGAGGCTCGGGAGACCCAGTACTTC. This gives the protein CSVDREARETQYF.

The table lists this clonotype with many counts. This sequence joins TRBV4-1 and TRBJ2-7; no clear D. V shed 1 base and J shed 0 bases, with 16 bases lying between them. The CDR3 consists of 17 residues. CDR1 and CDR2 (germline): MGHRA, YSYEKL. The CDR3 here is CASSQADFAGSSYEQYF. CDR3 DNA sequence: TGCGCCAGCAGCCAAGCTGATTTTGCAGGCAGCTCCTACGAGCAGTACTTC.

There are many counts of this clonotype. The rearrangement links TRBV20-1 to TRBJ2-1; 15 bases match TRBD2. The germline CDR1 and CDR2 sequences are DFQATT and SNEGSKA (reference sequence). CDR3 length: 15 residues. The CDR3 DNA follows: TGCACCCTCCTAGGGGGACTAGCGGGAGGCAATGAGCAGTTCTTC. Encoded protein: CTLLGGLAGGNEQFF.

This clonotype was seen at least ten times. The gene calls are TRBV20-1 and TRBJ2-7; 8 positions agree with TRBD1. The CDR3 is made up of 15 amino acids. CDR1 is DFQATT, CDR2 SNEGSKA, per germline (reference sequence). J was trimmed by 5 bases and V by 0 bases; bases with no gene match: 9. The CDR3 sequence: CSAREATGDWNEQYF. In DNA form, the CDR3 reads TGCAGTGCTAGAGAGGCGACAGGGGACTGGAACGAGCAGTACTTC.

This clonotype came up many times. The genes are TRBV7-6 and TRBJ2-3; D tentatively reads TRBD1 or TRBD2 (5 bases each). Trimming left V 3 bases short and J 1 base short, with 11 bases between. The germline CDR1 and CDR2 sequences are SGHVS and FNYEAQ. The CDR3 loop spans 15 amino acids. As DNA, the CDR3 is TGTGCCAGCAGCTTTGAGGGGTGGGGCACAGATACGCAGTATTTT. Translating gives CASSFEGWGTDTQYF.